The clone carrying this TCR beta chain was counted only a few times. V gave up 10 bases and J gave up 7 bases, with 21 bases separating them. Germline V lookup: CDR1 ENHRY, CDR2 SYGVKD. This CDR3 has 14 residues. Unique molecular identifiers were incorporated when the TCRbeta library was constructed. Each CDR3 protein is one row after TCRdb ran MiXCR on the PCR reads. The sample contains approximately 400,000 distinct CDR3 sequences, around 9.9% of which appear only once. The data derive from a study of T-cell reconstitution after alpha-beta-depleted transplantation in children. The receptor was isolated from a human donor who donated a stem cell graft to a child with acute myeloid leukemia. This sample comprised PBMCs from the stem cell graft donor, obtained from the stem cell graft. The chain uses TRBV10-3 and TRBJ2-3, with D perhaps matching TRBD2 (5 bases). CDR3 loop: CATRDPRDPHTQYF. The CDR3 bases are TGTGCCACCAGAGACCCTCGGGATCCGCATACGCAGTATTTT.